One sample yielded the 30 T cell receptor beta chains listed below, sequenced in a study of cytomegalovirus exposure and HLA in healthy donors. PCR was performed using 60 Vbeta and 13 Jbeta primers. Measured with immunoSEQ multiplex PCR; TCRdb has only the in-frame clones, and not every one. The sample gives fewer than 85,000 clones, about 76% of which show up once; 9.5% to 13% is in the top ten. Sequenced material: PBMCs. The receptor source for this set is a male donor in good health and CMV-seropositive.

CDR3: CAWRDIRGRDTEAFF. In DNA, the CDR3 is TGTGCCTGGAGGGATATAAGGGGGCGCGACACTGAAGCTTTCTTT. This chain joins TRBV30 and TRBJ1-1; 7 nucleotides align to TRBD1. Germline values: CDR1 GTSNPN, CDR2 SVGIG (reference sequence). V trimming: 3 bases; J trimming: 3 bases; junction bases outside the gene matches: 10. The CDR3 covers 15 residues.

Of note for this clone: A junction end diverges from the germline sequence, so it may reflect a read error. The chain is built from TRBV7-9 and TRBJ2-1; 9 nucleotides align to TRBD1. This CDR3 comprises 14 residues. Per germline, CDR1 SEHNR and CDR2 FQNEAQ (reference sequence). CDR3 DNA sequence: TGTTCCAGCATCCTGACAGGGGGGAACAATGAGCAGTTCTTC. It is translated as CSSILTGGNNEQFF.

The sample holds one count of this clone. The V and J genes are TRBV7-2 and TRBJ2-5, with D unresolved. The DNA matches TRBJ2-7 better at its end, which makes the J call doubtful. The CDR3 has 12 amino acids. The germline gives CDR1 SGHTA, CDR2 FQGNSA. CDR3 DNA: TGTGCCAGCAGCTTACCTTCCTACGAGCAGTACTTC. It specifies CASSLPSYEQYF.

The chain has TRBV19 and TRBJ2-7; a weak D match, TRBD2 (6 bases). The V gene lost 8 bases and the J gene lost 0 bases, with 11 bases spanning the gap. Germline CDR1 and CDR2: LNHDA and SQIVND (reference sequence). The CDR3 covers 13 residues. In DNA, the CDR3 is TGTGCCAGTTCGGACGGGAGCTCCTACGAGCAGTACTTC. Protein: CASSDGSSYEQYF.

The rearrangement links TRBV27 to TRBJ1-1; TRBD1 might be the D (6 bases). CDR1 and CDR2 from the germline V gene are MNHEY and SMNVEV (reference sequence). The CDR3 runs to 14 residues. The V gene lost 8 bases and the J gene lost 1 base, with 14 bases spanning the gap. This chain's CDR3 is CASAPGGANTEAFF. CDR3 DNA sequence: TGTGCCAGCGCCCCGGGGGGGGCGAACACTGAAGCTTTCTTT.

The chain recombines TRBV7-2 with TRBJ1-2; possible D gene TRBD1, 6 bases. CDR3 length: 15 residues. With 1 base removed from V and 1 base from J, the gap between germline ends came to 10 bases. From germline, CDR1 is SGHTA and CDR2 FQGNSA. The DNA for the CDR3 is TGTGCCAGCAGCTTAGATGGGACAAATAACTATGGCTACACCTTC. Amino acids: CASSLDGTNNYGYTF. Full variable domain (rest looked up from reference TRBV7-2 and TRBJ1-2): GAGVSQSPSNKVTEKGKDVELRCDPISGHTALYWYRQSLGQGLEFLIYFQGNSAPDKSGLPSDRFSAERTGGSVSTLTIQRTQQEDSAVYLCASSLDGTNNYGYTFGSGTRLTVV.

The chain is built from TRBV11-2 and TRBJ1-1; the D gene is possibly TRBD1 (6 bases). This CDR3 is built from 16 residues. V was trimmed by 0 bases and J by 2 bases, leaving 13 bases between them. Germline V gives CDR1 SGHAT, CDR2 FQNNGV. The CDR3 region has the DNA TGTGCCAGCAGCTTAGAGTGGGGGCCCCGTAACACTGAAGCTTTCTTT. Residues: CASSLEWGPRNTEAFF. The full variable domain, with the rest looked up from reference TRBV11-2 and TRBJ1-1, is EAGVAQSPRYKIIEKRQSVAFWCNPISGHATLYWYQQILGQGPKLLIQFQNNGVVDDSQLPKDRFSAERLKGVDSTLKIQPAKLEDSAVYLCASSLEWGPRNTEAFFGQGTRLTVV.

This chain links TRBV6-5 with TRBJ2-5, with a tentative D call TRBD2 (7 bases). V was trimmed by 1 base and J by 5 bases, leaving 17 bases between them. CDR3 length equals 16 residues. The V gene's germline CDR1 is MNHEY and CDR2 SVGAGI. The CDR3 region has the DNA TGTGCCAGCAGTTACTGGTTTTCGGGGGGCGAGGAGACCCAGTACTTC. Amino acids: CASSYWFSGGEETQYF.

The CDR3 spells CASSQDYAGGQQDTQYF. CDR3 DNA: TGTGCCAGCAGCCAAGATTACGCGGGGGGGCAACAAGATACGCAGTATTTT. This sequence joins TRBV4-2 and TRBJ2-3, with TRBD2 matching over 9 bases. Germline V lookup: CDR1 LGHNA, CDR2 YNFKEQ. The CDR3 totals 17 residues. The V and J ends lost 0 bases and 5 bases, in that order; junction bases with no gene match: 9.

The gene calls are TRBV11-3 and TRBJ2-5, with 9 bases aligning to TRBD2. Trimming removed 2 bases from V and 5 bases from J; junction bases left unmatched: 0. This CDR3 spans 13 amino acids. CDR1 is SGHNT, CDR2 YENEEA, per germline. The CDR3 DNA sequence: TGTGCCAGCAGCTTACTAGCGGGGGAGACCCAGTACTTC. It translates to CASSLLAGETQYF.

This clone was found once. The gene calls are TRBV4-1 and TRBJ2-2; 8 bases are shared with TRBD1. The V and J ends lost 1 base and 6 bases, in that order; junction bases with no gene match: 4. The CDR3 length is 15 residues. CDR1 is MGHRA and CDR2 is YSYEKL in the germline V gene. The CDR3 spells CASSQGTGGPGELFF. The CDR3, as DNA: TGCGCCAGCAGCCAAGGCACAGGGGGACCCGGGGAGCTGTTTTTT.

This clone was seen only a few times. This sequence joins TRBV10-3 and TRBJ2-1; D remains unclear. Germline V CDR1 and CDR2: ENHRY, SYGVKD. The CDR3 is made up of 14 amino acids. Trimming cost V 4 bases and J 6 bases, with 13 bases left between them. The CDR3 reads CAISASGTSNEQFF. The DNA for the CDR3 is TGTGCCATCAGTGCGTCCGGTACGTCCAATGAGCAGTTCTTC.

The CDR3 reads CASSPEQGSNQPQHF. CDR3 nucleotide sequence: TGTGCCAGCTCACCAGAGCAGGGAAGCAATCAGCCCCAGCATTTT. The chain uses TRBV18 and TRBJ1-5; D may be TRBD1 (5 bases). In germline, CDR1 is KGHSH, CDR2 LQKENI. Trimming removed 2 bases from V and 1 base from J, with 9 bases in between. The CDR3 totals 15 residues.

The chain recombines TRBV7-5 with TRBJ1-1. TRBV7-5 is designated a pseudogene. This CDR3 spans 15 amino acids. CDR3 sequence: CVRRARGERGTEAFF. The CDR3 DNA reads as TGTGTCAGAAGGGCTCGCGGGGAGCGGGGCACTGAAGCTTTCTTT.

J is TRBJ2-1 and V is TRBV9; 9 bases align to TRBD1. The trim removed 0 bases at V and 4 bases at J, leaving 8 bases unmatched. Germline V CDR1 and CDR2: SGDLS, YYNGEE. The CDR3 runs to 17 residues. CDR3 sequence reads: CASSVGSGQGIYNEQFF. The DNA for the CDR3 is TGTGCCAGCAGCGTAGGGTCGGGACAGGGAATATACAATGAGCAGTTCTTC.

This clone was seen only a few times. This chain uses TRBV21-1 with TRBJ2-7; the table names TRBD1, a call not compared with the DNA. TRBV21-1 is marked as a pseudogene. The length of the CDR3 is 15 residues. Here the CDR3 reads CASSKDGTGAYEQYF. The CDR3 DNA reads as TGTGCCAGCAGCAAAGATGGGACAGGGGCCTACGAGCAGTACTTC.

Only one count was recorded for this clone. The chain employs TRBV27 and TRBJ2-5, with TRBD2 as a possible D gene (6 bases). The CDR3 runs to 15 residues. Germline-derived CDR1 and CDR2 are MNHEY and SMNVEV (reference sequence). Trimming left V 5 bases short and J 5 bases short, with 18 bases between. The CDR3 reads CASSKPGAARETQYF. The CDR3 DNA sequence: TGTGCCAGCAGTAAACCGGGAGCAGCTCGGGAGACCCAGTACTTC.

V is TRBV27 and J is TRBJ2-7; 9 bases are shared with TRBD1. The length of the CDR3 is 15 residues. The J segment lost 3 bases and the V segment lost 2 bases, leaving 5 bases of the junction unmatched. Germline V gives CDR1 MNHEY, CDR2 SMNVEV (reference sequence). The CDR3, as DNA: TGTGCCAGCAGTTTAGGGACAGGGAGCTTCTACGAGCAGTACTTC. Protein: CASSLGTGSFYEQYF.

The CDR3 reads CASKSTGGNSPLHF. CDR3 bases: TGTGCCAGCAAATCGACAGGGGGAAATTCACCCCTCCACTTT. The gene calls are TRBV6-4 and TRBJ1-6; TRBD1 aligns across 9 bases. The length of the CDR3 is 14 residues. The V segment lost 7 bases and the J segment 7 bases; nucleotides outside the gene matches: 5. Germline CDR1 MRHNA, CDR2 SNTAGT.

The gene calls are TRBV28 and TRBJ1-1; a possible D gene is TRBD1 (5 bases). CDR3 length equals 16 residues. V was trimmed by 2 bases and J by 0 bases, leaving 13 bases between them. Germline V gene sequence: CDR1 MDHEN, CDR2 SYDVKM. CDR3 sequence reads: CASSLNGGAMNTEAFF. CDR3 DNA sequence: TGTGCCAGCAGTTTAAACGGGGGTGCAATGAACACTGAAGCTTTCTTT.

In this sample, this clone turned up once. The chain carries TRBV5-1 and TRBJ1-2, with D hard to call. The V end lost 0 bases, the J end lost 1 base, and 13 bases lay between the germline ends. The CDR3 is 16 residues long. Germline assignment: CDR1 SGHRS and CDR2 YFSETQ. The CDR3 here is CASSLGFRRNNYGYTF. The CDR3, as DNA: TGCGCCAGCAGCTTGGGGTTTCGGAGGAATAACTATGGCTACACCTTC.

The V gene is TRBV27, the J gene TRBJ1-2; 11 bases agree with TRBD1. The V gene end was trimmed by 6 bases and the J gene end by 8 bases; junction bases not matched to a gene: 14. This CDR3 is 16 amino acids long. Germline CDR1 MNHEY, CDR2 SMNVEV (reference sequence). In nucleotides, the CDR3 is TGTGCCAGCAGCCTGGGTGGGACAGGGGGATATCGGGGCTACACCTTC. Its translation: CASSLGGTGGYRGYTF.

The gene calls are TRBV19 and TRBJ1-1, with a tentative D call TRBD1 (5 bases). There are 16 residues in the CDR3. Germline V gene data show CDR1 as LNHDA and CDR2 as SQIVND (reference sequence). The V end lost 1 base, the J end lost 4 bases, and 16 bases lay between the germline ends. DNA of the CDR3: TGTGCCAGTAGTATAGGCCTTTTCCAGGGTGCCACTGAAGCTTTCTTT. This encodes CASSIGLFQGATEAFF.

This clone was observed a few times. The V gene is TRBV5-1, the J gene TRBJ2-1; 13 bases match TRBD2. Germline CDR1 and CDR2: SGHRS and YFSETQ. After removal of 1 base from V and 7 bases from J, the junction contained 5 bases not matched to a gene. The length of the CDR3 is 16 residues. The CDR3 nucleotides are TGCGCCAGCAGCTTGCTACTAGCGGGAGGGCCGAATGAGCAGTTCTTC. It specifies CASSLLLAGGPNEQFF.

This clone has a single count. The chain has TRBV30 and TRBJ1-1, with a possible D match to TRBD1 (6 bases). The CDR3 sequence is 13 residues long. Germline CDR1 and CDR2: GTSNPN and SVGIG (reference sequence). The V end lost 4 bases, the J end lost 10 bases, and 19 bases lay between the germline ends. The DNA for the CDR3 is TGTGCCTGGACCATGTCTTCCAGGGGCCTAGCTTTCTTT. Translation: CAWTMSSRGLAFF.

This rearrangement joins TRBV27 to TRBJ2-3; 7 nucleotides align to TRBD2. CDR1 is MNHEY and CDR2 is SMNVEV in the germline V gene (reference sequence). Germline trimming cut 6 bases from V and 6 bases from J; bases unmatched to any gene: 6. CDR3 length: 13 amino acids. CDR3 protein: CASSPWGGDTQYF. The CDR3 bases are TGTGCCAGCAGCCCATGGGGGGGGGATACGCAGTATTTT.

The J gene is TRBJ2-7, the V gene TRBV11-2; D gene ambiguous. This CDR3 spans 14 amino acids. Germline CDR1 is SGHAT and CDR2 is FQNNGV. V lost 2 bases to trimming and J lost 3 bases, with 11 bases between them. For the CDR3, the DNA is TGTGCCAGCAGCTTAATGGCAGGTCTCTACGAGCAGTACTTC. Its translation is CASSLMAGLYEQYF.

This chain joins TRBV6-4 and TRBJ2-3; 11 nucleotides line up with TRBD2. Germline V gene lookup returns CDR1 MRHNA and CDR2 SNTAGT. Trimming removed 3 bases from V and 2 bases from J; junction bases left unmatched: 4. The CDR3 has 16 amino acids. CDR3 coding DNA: TGTGCCAGCAGTGAGCAGACTAGCGGGATCACAGATACGCAGTATTTT. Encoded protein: CASSEQTSGITDTQYF.

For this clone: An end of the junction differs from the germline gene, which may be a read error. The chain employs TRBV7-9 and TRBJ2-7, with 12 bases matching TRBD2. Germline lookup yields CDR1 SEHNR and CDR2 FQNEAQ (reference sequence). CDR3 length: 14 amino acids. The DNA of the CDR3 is TGTTCCAGCAGCTTACCTAGCGGGGGGGACGAGCAGTACTTC. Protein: CSSSLPSGGDEQYF.

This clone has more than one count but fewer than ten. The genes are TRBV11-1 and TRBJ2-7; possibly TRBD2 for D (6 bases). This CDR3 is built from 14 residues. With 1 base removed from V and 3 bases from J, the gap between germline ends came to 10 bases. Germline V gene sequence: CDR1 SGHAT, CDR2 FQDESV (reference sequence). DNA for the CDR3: TGTGCCAGCAGCTTAGTGGAGGGGCGCTACGAGCAGTACTTC. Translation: CASSLVEGRYEQYF.